This T cell receptor (beta chain) derives from a study of sequential checkpoint blockade in melanoma. Study as a whole: Arm A got nivolumab then ipilimumab; arm B the reverse, 1:1.

CDR1 MNHEY and CDR2 SMNVEV come from the germline V gene (reference sequence). Trimming removed 5 bases from V and 1 base from J, with 18 bases in between. The CDR3 is 18 amino acids. Documented treatment: randomized to nivolumab then ipilimumab (arm A) or the reverse (arm B). Sorted cells were live CD3+CD8+, lacking CD19 and CD56, from PBMCs. Some clones are missing from TCRdb's copy, which holds only in-frame ones; the method was immunoSEQ multiplex PCR. The sample contains about 17,000 clones, 74% of which appear only once. The input for sequencing was CD8+ T cells sorted from blood (inferred from file names), taken from a patient given nivolumab and ipilimumab in sequence. This TCR came from a human donor with melanoma. The chain is built from TRBV27 and TRBJ2-6; tentative D call: TRBD1 (5 bases). The CDR3 bases are TGTGCCAGCAGTCTCCCCCCTACGCAGGGTTCTGGGGCCAACGTCCTGACTTTC. Its translation is CASSLPPTQGSGANVLTF.